Each of the 22 T cell receptor beta chains below was sequenced from the same sample in a study of shared clonotypes between healthy human individuals. The data were produced by immunoSEQ multiplex PCR, yet TCRdb's version contains in-frame clones alone and is incomplete. This sample has fewer than 600,000 clones, with 60% to 80% found just once. The material sequenced was PBMCs. Receptors originate from a woman aged 40-49 years in good health. Some clones in this sample may be carry-over from other donors' samples.

This clone was detected a few times. The rearrangement links TRBV5-4 to TRBJ2-7; D not resolved. This CDR3 is 14 amino acids long. Trimming pared 0 bases from V and 3 bases from J, leaving 10 bases between. CDR1 is SGHNT, CDR2 YYREEE, per germline (reference sequence). For the CDR3, the DNA is TGTGCCAGCAGCTTGGCGCAGCTTAACTACGAGCAGTACTTC. This codes for CASSLAQLNYEQYF. The full variable domain, in which reference TRBV5-4 and TRBJ2-7 provide the parts outside the CDR3, is ETGVTQSPTHLIKTRGQQVTLRCSSQSGHNTVSWYQQALGQGPQFIFQYYREEENGRGNFPPRFSGLQFPNYSSELNVNALELDDSALYLCASSLAQLNYEQYFGPGTRLTVT.

As to this clone: A read error may be the cause here, since a much bigger clone is one base away. The chain combines TRBV7-3 with TRBJ2-3; a weak D match, TRBD2 (7 bases). The CDR3 contains 15 residues. CDR1 SGHTA and CDR2 FQGTGA come from the germline V gene. The CDR3 loop reads CASSLRGGGTDAQYF. CDR3 DNA: TGTGCCAGCAGCCTAAGAGGGGGGGGCACAGATGCGCAGTATTTT. The whole variable domain, remainder taken from reference TRBV7-3 and TRBJ2-3, is GAGVSQTPSNKVTEKGKYVELRCDPISGHTALYWYRQSLGQGPEFLIYFQGTGAADDSGLPNDRFFAVRPEGSVSTLKIQRTERGDSAVYLCASSLRGGGTDAQYFGPGTRLTVL.

There are many counts of this clone. This sample includes further DNA sequences coding for the same CDR3. The gene calls are TRBV28 and TRBJ1-5, with a tentative D call TRBD1 (5 bases). The CDR3 consists of 14 residues. V dropped 7 bases and J dropped 7 bases, with 17 bases sitting between them. Germline assignment: CDR1 MDHEN and CDR2 SYDVKM. DNA of the CDR3: TGTGCCAGCATCAGCGGGACTTGGGGGCAGCCCCAGCATTTT. Protein sequence: CASISGTWGQPQHF.

V gene TRBV5-1 combines with J gene TRBJ2-3; D not certain. V was trimmed by 3 bases and J by 0 bases, leaving 8 bases between them. This CDR3 has 14 amino acids. Germline V gives CDR1 SGHRS, CDR2 YFSETQ. The CDR3 here is CASSWSLSTDTQYF. The CDR3 DNA follows: TGCGCCAGCAGCTGGAGCCTCAGCACAGATACGCAGTATTTT.

A note on this clone: This sequence is one base from a far larger clone and is likely a read error. The chain combines TRBV29-1 with TRBJ1-1; D is unresolved. The CDR3 has 15 amino acids. The germline CDR1 and CDR2 sequences are SQVTM and ANQGSEA. This CDR3 reads CSVEDHGLGNAEAFF. Here the CDR3 DNA reads TGCAGCGTTGAAGATCATGGGCTGGGGAACGCTGAAGCTTTCTTT.

The CDR3 region is CASSFGPENTGELFF. CDR3 nucleotide sequence: TGCGCCAGCAGTTTCGGACCTGAAAACACCGGGGAGCTGTTTTTT. J is TRBJ2-2 and V is TRBV5-1; no clear D gene. Trimming took off 5 bases at V and 2 bases at J, with 13 bases between the two ends. Germline assignment: CDR1 SGHRS and CDR2 YFSETQ. The CDR3 is 15 amino acids. Combining the CDR3 with reference TRBV5-1 and TRBJ2-2 gives the whole variable domain KAGVTQTPRYLIKTRGQQVTLSCSPISGHRSVSWYQQTPGQGLQFLFEYFSETQRNKGNFPGRFSGRQFSNSRSEMNVSTLELGDSALYLCASSFGPENTGELFFGEGSRLTVL.

The CDR3 nucleotides read TGCGCCAGCAGCCACATACTGACACTAAACTATGGCTACACCTTC. Translating gives CASSHILTLNYGYTF. J is TRBJ1-2 and V is TRBV4-1; D uncertain. The CDR3 extends over 15 amino acids. Between the trimmed V and J ends, which lost 3 bases and 2 bases, there was a span of 13 bases. Germline V gene lookup returns CDR1 MGHRA and CDR2 YSYEKL.

V gene TRBV11-2 combines with J gene TRBJ1-4; D gene unclear. Germline loops: CDR1 SGHAT, CDR2 FQNNGV. V lost 0 bases and J 6 bases, leaving 5 bases between the germline ends. The CDR3 is 13 amino acids. The DNA for the CDR3 is TGTGCCAGCAGCTTAGAGGGTTATGAAAAACTGTTTTTT. Protein sequence: CASSLEGYEKLFF.

The V and J genes are TRBV7-8 and TRBJ2-5; tentatively, D is TRBD1 (7 bases). This CDR3 has 16 amino acids. Germline CDR1 and CDR2: SGHVS and FQNEAQ. V lost 0 bases, J lost 0 bases, and 11 bases lay in between. CDR3 region: CASSLAPGGYQETQYF. CDR3 coding DNA: TGTGCCAGCAGCTTAGCTCCAGGGGGGTACCAAGAGACCCAGTACTTC.

This chain links TRBV9 with TRBJ2-5; D unclear. This CDR3 has 14 residues. Germline V CDR1 and CDR2: SGDLS, YYNGEE. V gave up 4 bases and J gave up 3 bases, with 13 bases separating them. The CDR3 coding sequence is TGTGCCAGCAGCCCCCGGGTTGGGGAAGAGACCCAGTACTTC. Translation gives CASSPRVGEETQYF.

V usage is TRBV15 and J usage is TRBJ2-5; D assignment may be TRBD1 or TRBD2 (5 bases each). Trimming cost V 9 bases and J 4 bases, with 18 bases left between them. The CDR3 totals 14 residues. Germline V gene data show CDR1 as LNHNV and CDR2 as YYDKDF (reference sequence). The CDR3 DNA is TGTGCCACTAGTAGTTTCGGGGCTTTAGAGACCCAGTACTTC. Its protein product is CATSSFGALETQYF.

This clone was detected many times. Other DNA sequences in the sample encode the same CDR3. The CDR3 here is CASRELSETQYF. CDR3 coding DNA: TGTGCCAGCAGGGAACTTTCGGAGACCCAGTACTTC. V usage is TRBV2 and J usage is TRBJ2-5; D is undetermined. The CDR3 sequence is 12 residues long. Germline V gene lookup returns CDR1 SNHLY and CDR2 FYNNEI. Trimming took off 6 bases at V and 5 bases at J, with 10 bases between the two ends.

The chain recombines TRBV7-2 with TRBJ2-7, with D possibly TRBD2 on 5 matching bases. The CDR3 contains 15 residues. Germline V CDR1 and CDR2: SGHTA, FQGNSA. V lost 5 bases and J lost 2, with 16 bases in between. In nucleotides, the CDR3 is TGTGCCAGCAGCAGATTAAGCGGCCCTGCCTACGAGCAGTACTTC. It translates to CASSRLSGPAYEQYF.

On this clone itself: Other DNA sequences in this specimen translate into the identical CDR3. The rearrangement uses TRBV7-9 and TRBJ2-7; D is unresolved. The V gene's germline CDR1 is SEHNR and CDR2 FQNEAQ (reference sequence). The CDR3 totals 13 residues. V lost 0 bases and J lost 0, with 3 bases in between. The CDR3 protein is CASSLAGSYEQYF. For the CDR3, the DNA is TGTGCCAGCAGCTTAGCTGGCTCCTACGAGCAGTACTTC.

Points on this clone: One end of the junction fails to match germline, which may point to a read error. V usage is TRBV2 and J usage is TRBJ2-2, with TRBD1 identical over 10 bases. The CDR3 length is 16 residues. CDR1 and CDR2 from the germline V gene are SNHLY and FYNNEI. DNA for the CDR3: TGTGCCAGCTCCGGGACAGGGGTCGGTCTCACCGGGGAGCCGCTTTTT. Protein: CASSGTGVGLTGEPLF.

The rearrangement joins TRBV6-6 to TRBJ2-1, with 8 bases that match TRBD2. Germline CDR1 and CDR2: MNHNY and SVGAGI (reference sequence). J gave up 16 bases and V 7 bases, and 15 bases lay outside the gene matches. The CDR3 has 13 residues. The CDR3 here is CASTPGRLTSVFF. CDR3 DNA sequence: TGTGCCAGCACCCCTGGGCGCCTGACTAGCGTATTCTTC.

The sample holds one count of this clone. J is TRBJ2-1 and V is TRBV30; unclear D gene. Trimming took 1 base from V and 9 from J, leaving 7 bases between them. The CDR3 sequence is 11 residues long. The germline gives CDR1 GTSNPN, CDR2 SVGIG (reference sequence). The CDR3 bases are TGTGCCTGGAGTGGGGTCGGTGAGCAGTTCTTC. Its translation is CAWSGVGEQFF. The whole variable domain, filled in from reference TRBV30 and TRBJ2-1, reads SQTIHQWPATLVQPVGSPLSLECTVEGTSNPNLYWYRQAAGRGLQLLFYSVGIGQISSEVPQNLSASRPQDRQFILSSKKLLLSDSGFYLCAWSGVGEQFFGPGTRLTVL.

The chain has TRBV30 and TRBJ2-7; the match to TRBD1 covers 9 bases. J lost 7 bases, V lost 0 bases, and 16 bases had no gene match. Germline V gene data show CDR1 as GTSNPN and CDR2 as SVGIG (reference sequence). CDR3 length equals 17 residues. CDR3 region: CAWSVRGTGMIPREQYF. CDR3 in DNA: TGTGCCTGGAGTGTCAGGGGGACAGGGATGATTCCTAGGGAGCAGTACTTC.

In regard to this clone: In this CDR3 the conserved last residue, phenylalanine or tryptophan, is missing, so a read error is likely. This chain uses TRBV29-1 with TRBJ2-7, with 9 bases fitting TRBD1. Germline trimming cut 6 bases from V and 5 bases from J; bases unmatched to any gene: 5. The CDR3 covers 12 residues. CDR1 and CDR2 from the germline V gene are SQVTM and ANQGSEA. This CDR3 reads CSVGDRDNEQYL. In nucleotides, the CDR3 is TGCAGCGTCGGGGACAGGGATAACGAGCAGTACCTC.

The chain carries TRBV4-2 and TRBJ1-4; D is unclear. Germline V lookup: CDR1 LGHNA, CDR2 YNFKEQ. Trimming pared 1 base from V and 0 bases from J, leaving 6 bases between. This CDR3 comprises 15 residues. The CDR3 DNA reads as TGTGCCAGCAGCCAAGCCGAAGCAACTAATGAAAAACTGTTTTTT. It specifies CASSQAEATNEKLFF.

This sequence joins TRBV27 and TRBJ1-5; 9 bases map to TRBD1. The CDR3 consists of 12 residues. Germline V lookup: CDR1 MNHEY, CDR2 SMNVEV (reference sequence). J lost 6 bases, V lost 8 bases, and 2 bases had no gene match. Here the CDR3 DNA reads TGTGCCAGCGGGACAGGGATTCAGCCCCAGCATTTT. It codes for CASGTGIQPQHF.

This chain joins TRBV5-1 and TRBJ2-3, with TRBD2 as a possible D gene (6 bases). The ends were cut back, 5 bases at V and 5 bases at J, with 12 bases in the middle. The germline V gene encodes CDR1 SGHRS and CDR2 YFSETQ. This CDR3 has 13 amino acids. CDR3 protein: CASREGQGDTQYF. The DNA of the CDR3 is TGCGCCAGCAGGGAGGGGCAGGGAGATACGCAGTATTTT.